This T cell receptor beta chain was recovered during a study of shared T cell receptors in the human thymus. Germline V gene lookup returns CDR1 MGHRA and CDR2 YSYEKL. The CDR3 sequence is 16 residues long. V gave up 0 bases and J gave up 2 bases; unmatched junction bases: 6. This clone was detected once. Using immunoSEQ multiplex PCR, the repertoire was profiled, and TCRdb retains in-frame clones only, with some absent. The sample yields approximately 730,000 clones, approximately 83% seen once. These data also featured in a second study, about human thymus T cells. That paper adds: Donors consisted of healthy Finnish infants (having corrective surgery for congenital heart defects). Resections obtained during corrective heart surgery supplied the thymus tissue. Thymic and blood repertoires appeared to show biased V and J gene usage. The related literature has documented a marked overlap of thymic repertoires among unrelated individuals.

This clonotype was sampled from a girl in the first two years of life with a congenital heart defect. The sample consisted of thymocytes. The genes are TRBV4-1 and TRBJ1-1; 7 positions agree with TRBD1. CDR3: CASSQDGRQGNTEAFF. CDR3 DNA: TGCGCCAGCAGCCAAGATGGGAGACAGGGCAACACTGAAGCTTTCTTT.